The TCR beta chain described here comes from a study of blood T cell repertoires in COVID-19. On the study more broadly: COVID-19 samples collected from the United States, Italy and Spain covered acute and convalescent phases.

V lost 4 bases, J lost 4 bases, and 4 bases stayed unmatched. This CDR3 contains 14 residues. Per the germline V gene, CDR1 is MGHRA and CDR2 is YSYEKL. Data came from immunoSEQ multiplex PCR; TCRdb stores just in-frame clones and leaves some out. The table has some 180,000 clones, around 85% seen once. The chain uses TRBV4-1 and TRBJ2-7, with TRBD1 identical over 10 bases. The sample taken for sequencing was peripheral blood. The clonotype originates from a woman aged 60-75 years with acute or convalescent COVID-19. The CDR3 sequence: CASSLRDRGYEQYF. CDR3 DNA: TGCGCCAGCAGCCTCCGGGACAGGGGTTACGAGCAGTACTTC.